The rows below give T cell receptor beta chains drawn from one sample of a study of cytomegalovirus exposure and HLA in healthy donors. Clones were read by immunoSEQ multiplex PCR, and TCRdb kept only the in-frame ones, dropping some. Of about 130,000 clones listed, 75% to 85% were seen once; the top ten hold roughly 2%. Sample: PBMCs. Receptor source: a man aged 18 to 30 in good health and CMV-seronegative. CDR3s include the opening cysteine and the closing phenylalanine or tryptophan. Each record gives: clone size, J gene, V gene, D gene, CDR3 DNA, CDR3 protein. D genes are given only for firm matches. Clone size is given for some rows only: seen once, a few or many times, or a class if the clone is expanded.

size: once
J: TRBJ2-1
V: TRBV10-3
D: .
DNA: TGTGCCATCAGTGAGGCGGGACTCCAAGTTCACAATGAGCAGTTCTTC
CDR3: CAISEAGLQVHNEQFF

size: few
J: TRBJ2-2
V: TRBV19
D: .
DNA: .
CDR3: CASTSGLGRRTGELFF

size: once
J: TRBJ1-2
V: TRBV13
D: TRBD1
DNA: TGTGCCAGCAGCTTAGGGACAGGGGAGTATGGCTACACCTTC
CDR3: CASSLGTGEYGYTF

size: .
J: TRBJ2-7
V: TRBV9
D: TRBD1
DNA: TGTGCCAGCAGCGTCGGGACAGAGAACTACGAGCAGTACTTC
CDR3: CASSVGTENYEQYF

size: .
J: TRBJ2-1
V: TRBV11-3
D: TRBD2
DNA: TGTGCCAGCAGCGTAATAGCGGGAGAGCAGTTCTTC
CDR3: CASSVIAGEQFF

size: once
J: TRBJ1-5
V: TRBV6-5
D: .
DNA: TGTGCCAGCAGTTACGGGGAGGACAATCAGCCCCAGCATTTT
CDR3: CASSYGEDNQPQHF

size: .
J: TRBJ2-5
V: TRBV7-2
D: .
DNA: TGTGCCAGCAGCCACAGCGGGTTGTACCAAGAGACCCAGTACTTC
CDR3: CASSHSGLYQETQYF

size: .
J: TRBJ2-6
V: TRBV7-2
D: TRBD1
DNA: TGTGCCAGCAGCGCACCGGGACAGGGCTCTGGGGCCAACGTCCTGACTTTC
CDR3: CASSAPGQGSGANVLTF

size: .
J: TRBJ1-1
V: TRBV19
D: .
DNA: TGTGCCAGTAGGGTGAATCGGGACACTGAAGCTTTCTTT
CDR3: CASRVNRDTEAFF

size: .
J: TRBJ1-1
V: TRBV30
D: .
DNA: TGTGCCTGGAGTGTACAGTCTGGTGAAGCTTTCTTT
CDR3: CAWSVQSGEAFF

size: .
J: TRBJ2-1
V: TRBV4-2
D: .
DNA: TGTGCCAGCAGCCTTGAAGGAGGAAACAATGAGCAGTTCTTC
CDR3: CASSLEGGNNEQFF

size: few
J: TRBJ2-7
V: TRBV6-6
D: .
DNA: TGTGCCAGCAGTTTCGAAAGGGCCGGGAAAGAGCAGTACTTC
CDR3: CASSFERAGKEQYF

size: .
J: TRBJ1-5
V: TRBV19
D: .
DNA: TGTGCCAGTAAGGGGGAACAGGGCCAGATTCAGCCCCAGCATTTT
CDR3: CASKGEQGQIQPQHF

size: .
J: TRBJ2-3
V: TRBV6-5
D: TRBD2
DNA: TGTGCCAGCAGCCCCATAGCGGGAGTAACAGATACGCAGTATTTT
CDR3: CASSPIAGVTDTQYF

size: .
J: TRBJ1-1
V: TRBV19
D: TRBD1
DNA: TGTGCCAGTAGTAGGGGACAGCTGAACACTGAAGCTTTCTTT
CDR3: CASSRGQLNTEAFF

size: .
J: TRBJ1-4
V: TRBV25-1
D: TRBD1
DNA: TGTGCCAGCAGTGACCACTCAGGGGGCCTTAATGAAAAACTGTTTTTT
CDR3: CASSDHSGGLNEKLFF

size: few
J: TRBJ2-7
V: TRBV13
D: TRBD2
DNA: TGTGCCAGCAGCTGGCGACTAGCGGGTTACTACGAGCAGTACTTC
CDR3: CASSWRLAGYYEQYF

size: .
J: TRBJ2-1
V: TRBV7-3
D: .
DNA: TGTGCCAGCAGCTTCAACCCCGGGGGCTACAATGAGCAGTTCTTC
CDR3: CASSFNPGGYNEQFF

size: .
J: TRBJ2-1
V: TRBV14
D: TRBD2
DNA: TGTGCCAGCAGCCAGACTAGCGGGAGGGTTCGAAGGTTCAATGAGCAGTTCTTC
CDR3: CASSQTSGRVRRFNEQFF

size: few
J: TRBJ2-2
V: TRBV5-4
D: TRBD2
DNA: TGTGCCAGCGCCCAGCGGGACGGGACCGGGGAGCTGTTTTTT
CDR3: CASAQRDGTGELFF

size: few
J: TRBJ2-1
V: TRBV4-2
D: TRBD2
DNA: TGTGCCAGCAGCGCGGGGGATTCGGCGCGTCGACTCTTC
CDR3: CASSAGDSARRLF

size: .
J: TRBJ1-1
V: TRBV5-1
D: .
DNA: TGCGCCAGCAGCTTGGGGGCAGAATTCTACACTGAAGCTTTCTTT
CDR3: CASSLGAEFYTEAFF

size: .
J: TRBJ2-1
V: TRBV30
D: .
DNA: TGTGCCTGGAGTGTAAGTCCCAGGGCTCATGAGCAGTTCTTC
CDR3: CAWSVSPRAHEQFF

size: .
J: TRBJ2-7
V: TRBV5-1
D: TRBD1
DNA: TGCGCCAGCAGCTCGTTCGCCGGGACAGGGGTCGAGCAGTACTTC
CDR3: CASSSFAGTGVEQYF

size: few
J: TRBJ2-3
V: TRBV6-1
D: .
DNA: TGTGCCAGCAGTGACGGGGGAATTGATACGCAGTATTTT
CDR3: CASSDGGIDTQYF

size: .
J: TRBJ2-1
V: TRBV30
D: .
DNA: TGTGCCTGGGGTATTAGTTCCAATGAGCAGTTCTTC
CDR3: CAWGISSNEQFF

size: .
J: TRBJ2-2
V: TRBV5-1
D: TRBD2
DNA: TGCGCCAGCAGCTTGGGTCTAGCGGGATACACCGGGGAGCTGTTTTTT
CDR3: CASSLGLAGYTGELFF

size: .
J: TRBJ1-3
V: TRBV14
D: .
DNA: TGTGCCAGCAGCCGCGTTTCCCAGCGAAGTGGAAACACCATATATTTT
CDR3: CASSRVSQRSGNTIYF

size: .
J: TRBJ2-5
V: TRBV28
D: .
DNA: TGTGCCAGCAGAGGCACCGGGACAGGGACTAGAGAGACCCAGTACTTC
CDR3: CASRGTGTGTRETQYF